The rows below give T cell receptor beta chains drawn from one sample of a study of identical twins. TCRdb redid the calling of the 5' RACE reads with MiXCR, one entry per CDR3 protein. The table has about 810,000 distinct CDR3 sequences, around 12% seen once. Separately, the same data were catalogued under a study of yellow fever vaccine responses in identical twins.

The sequencing sample was made of PBMCs. The receptors shown here come from a woman under 30 in good health. CDR3s include the opening cysteine and the closing phenylalanine or tryptophan. The D gene is left open where the match is weak. Only some rows state a clone size, as once, few, many or a class for expanded clones.

v_gene: TRBV28; j_gene: TRBJ1-1; d_gene: TRBD1; abundance: -; CDR3nt: TGTGCCAGCAGTCCCTGGACAGGGGTCTCGAACACTGAAGCTTTCTTT; CDR3aa: CASSPWTGVSNTEAFF
v_gene: TRBV28; j_gene: TRBJ1-6; d_gene: -; abundance: -; CDR3nt: TGTGCCAGCAGTTTATCGGGTCTGTGGGGTTCACCCCTCCACTTT; CDR3aa: CASSLSGLWGSPLHF
v_gene: TRBV25-1; j_gene: TRBJ2-7; d_gene: -; abundance: -; CDR3nt: TGTGCCAGCAGTGAATTGGTAGTCGGGAGAGTTGTGCAGTACTTC; CDR3aa: CASSELVVGRVVQYF
v_gene: TRBV5-1; j_gene: TRBJ1-3; d_gene: -; abundance: few; CDR3nt: TGCGCCAGCAGACAAGGGCCCTCTGGAAACACCATATATTTT; CDR3aa: CASRQGPSGNTIYF
v_gene: TRBV7-9; j_gene: TRBJ2-1; d_gene: -; abundance: -; CDR3nt: TGTGCCAGCAGCTTAGATCGGAAGCGAGCTGGCGAGCAGTTCTTC; CDR3aa: CASSLDRKRAGEQFF
v_gene: TRBV24-1; j_gene: TRBJ2-1; d_gene: -; abundance: -; CDR3nt: TGTGCCACCAGTGAAACCGCTATTACCACCTACAATGAGCAGTTCTTC; CDR3aa: CATSETAITTYNEQFF
v_gene: TRBV10-3; j_gene: TRBJ1-1; d_gene: -; abundance: -; CDR3nt: TGTGCCATCAGTGAGTCTAAGTCGGCGGGGGCTGAAGCTTTCTTT; CDR3aa: CAISESKSAGAEAFF
v_gene: TRBV28; j_gene: TRBJ2-1; d_gene: -; abundance: -; CDR3nt: TGTGCCAGCAGTTTATATAGGGGCTATGAGCAGTTCTTC; CDR3aa: CASSLYRGYEQFF
v_gene: TRBV20-1; j_gene: TRBJ2-2; d_gene: -; abundance: few; CDR3nt: TGCAGTGCCAGGGACACTCCGAACACCGGGGAGCTGTTTTTT; CDR3aa: CSARDTPNTGELFF
v_gene: TRBV15; j_gene: TRBJ2-3; d_gene: TRBD2; abundance: -; CDR3nt: TGTGCCACCAGCAGAGAGGGGACTACTACTAGCACAGATACGCAGTATTTT; CDR3aa: CATSREGTTTSTDTQYF
v_gene: TRBV14; j_gene: TRBJ2-5; d_gene: -; abundance: -; CDR3nt: TGTGCCAGCAGCCTCGGGATTTCCCAAGAGACCCAGTACTTC; CDR3aa: CASSLGISQETQYF
v_gene: TRBV20-1; j_gene: TRBJ1-2; d_gene: -; abundance: many; CDR3nt: TGCAGTGCTAGAGCGCAGGGAAATAACTATGGCTACACCTTC; CDR3aa: CSARAQGNNYGYTF
v_gene: TRBV5-1; j_gene: TRBJ2-1; d_gene: TRBD1; abundance: few; CDR3nt: TGCGCCAGCAGCTCACAGGGGGTAATGTCCTACAATGAGCAGTTCTTC; CDR3aa: CASSSQGVMSYNEQFF
v_gene: TRBV28; j_gene: TRBJ2-1; d_gene: TRBD2; abundance: many; CDR3nt: TGTGCCAGCAGCCGGGGACTAGCGGGAGGATTTTACAATGAGCAGTTCTTC; CDR3aa: CASSRGLAGGFYNEQFF
v_gene: TRBV20-1; j_gene: TRBJ1-1; d_gene: -; abundance: -; CDR3nt: TGCAGTGCCCCCGGTCGCGAAGCTTTCTTT; CDR3aa: CSAPGREAFF
v_gene: TRBV14; j_gene: TRBJ2-1; d_gene: -; abundance: -; CDR3nt: TGTGCCAGCAGTCAGGCACCTAATGAGCAGTTCTTC; CDR3aa: CASSQAPNEQFF
v_gene: TRBV12-3/TRBV12-4; j_gene: TRBJ2-1; d_gene: -; abundance: -; CDR3nt: TGTGCCAGCAGTCCGCGGCTTGAGCAGTTCTTC; CDR3aa: CASSPRLEQFF
v_gene: TRBV9; j_gene: TRBJ2-1; d_gene: TRBD2; abundance: -; CDR3nt: TGTGCCAGCAGCGTCTCCGGGACTAGCGGCTACAATGAGCAGTTCTTC; CDR3aa: CASSVSGTSGYNEQFF
v_gene: TRBV4-2; j_gene: TRBJ2-1; d_gene: TRBD2; abundance: few; CDR3nt: TGTGCCAGCAGCCAACGGGGGGGCGGTTACAATGAGCAGTTCTTC; CDR3aa: CASSQRGGGYNEQFF
v_gene: TRBV7-3; j_gene: TRBJ2-1; d_gene: TRBD2; abundance: -; CDR3nt: TGTGCCAGCAGCTCCGGGACTAGCGGGATAAAGTTCTTC; CDR3aa: CASSSGTSGIKFF
v_gene: TRBV20-1; j_gene: TRBJ1-2; d_gene: TRBD1; abundance: few; CDR3nt: TGCAGTGCTAGAGTACCCAGGGGGCTACAAGGCTACACCTTC; CDR3aa: CSARVPRGLQGYTF
v_gene: TRBV24-1; j_gene: TRBJ2-1; d_gene: -; abundance: -; CDR3nt: TGTGCCACCAGTGACCGGCGTCTCCCAGGCAATGAGCAGTTCTTC; CDR3aa: CATSDRRLPGNEQFF
v_gene: TRBV5-1; j_gene: TRBJ1-1; d_gene: -; abundance: few; CDR3nt: TGCGCCAGCAGGGGGTCGGTGGGGGTGATGAACACTGAAGCTTTCTTT; CDR3aa: CASRGSVGVMNTEAFF
v_gene: TRBV28; j_gene: TRBJ2-3; d_gene: -; abundance: -; CDR3nt: TGTGCCAGCCGGGACCTCGCGGCCAGTGGTACGCAGTATTTT; CDR3aa: CASRDLAASGTQYF
v_gene: TRBV20-1; j_gene: TRBJ2-1; d_gene: TRBD2; abundance: -; CDR3nt: TGCAGTGCTAGAGGACTAGCGGGAGGCCGAATTACCTACAATGAGCAGTTCTTC; CDR3aa: CSARGLAGGRITYNEQFF
v_gene: TRBV5-1; j_gene: TRBJ1-4; d_gene: -; abundance: few; CDR3nt: TGCGCCAGCAGCTCCTTAGAGACTGAAAAACTGTTTTTT; CDR3aa: CASSSLETEKLFF
v_gene: TRBV6-5; j_gene: TRBJ1-2; d_gene: -; abundance: -; CDR3nt: TGTGCCAGCAGTTACTCCAGCTTCACACCATATGGCTACACCTTC; CDR3aa: CASSYSSFTPYGYTF
v_gene: TRBV6-1; j_gene: TRBJ2-7; d_gene: -; abundance: few; CDR3nt: TGTGCCAGCAGCCACTATCGGGGGCCCGAAGGCGAGCAGTACTTC; CDR3aa: CASSHYRGPEGEQYF
v_gene: TRBV6-2/TRBV6-3; j_gene: TRBJ1-1; d_gene: -; abundance: -; CDR3nt: TGTGCCAGCAATAAACAGGTTCTCACTGAAGCTTTCTTT; CDR3aa: CASNKQVLTEAFF
v_gene: TRBV20-1; j_gene: TRBJ2-7; d_gene: -; abundance: -; CDR3nt: TGCAGTGCTGGCGTAGGGCGCGAGCAGTACTTC; CDR3aa: CSAGVGREQYF
v_gene: TRBV20-1; j_gene: TRBJ2-7; d_gene: TRBD2; abundance: few; CDR3nt: TGCAGTGCCAGACCGACTAGCGGGAGTACCTACGAGCAGTACTTC; CDR3aa: CSARPTSGSTYEQYF
v_gene: TRBV4-1; j_gene: TRBJ2-1; d_gene: TRBD1; abundance: many; CDR3nt: TGCGCCAGCAGCCTCAGTCCCGGGACAGGGGATAGGACTGAGCAGTTCTTC; CDR3aa: CASSLSPGTGDRTEQFF
v_gene: TRBV5-1; j_gene: TRBJ1-5; d_gene: -; abundance: -; CDR3nt: TGCGCCAGCAGCTTGTTGGCAGGGAGTCAGCCCCAGCATTTT; CDR3aa: CASSLLAGSQPQHF
v_gene: TRBV11-2; j_gene: TRBJ1-4; d_gene: -; abundance: few; CDR3nt: TGTGCCAGCAGTACCACAGGGAATGAAAAACTGTTTTTT; CDR3aa: CASSTTGNEKLFF
v_gene: TRBV18; j_gene: TRBJ2-7; d_gene: -; abundance: -; CDR3nt: TGTGCCAGCTCACGCGGGACTTTCTACGAGCAGTACTTC; CDR3aa: CASSRGTFYEQYF
v_gene: TRBV6-2/TRBV6-3; j_gene: TRBJ1-4; d_gene: -; abundance: few; CDR3nt: TGTGCCAGCAGCGATCGGCTAGAAAAACTGTTTTTT; CDR3aa: CASSDRLEKLFF
v_gene: TRBV20-1; j_gene: TRBJ2-7; d_gene: -; abundance: -; CDR3nt: TGCAGTGCGAGACCAGGAGAGGGCAGCTCCTACGAGCAGTACTTC; CDR3aa: CSARPGEGSSYEQYF
v_gene: TRBV28; j_gene: TRBJ2-7; d_gene: TRBD2; abundance: few; CDR3nt: TGTGCCAGCAGTCCCGGGGCCAGCGGGGGTTTCTACGAGCAGTACTTC; CDR3aa: CASSPGASGGFYEQYF
v_gene: TRBV2; j_gene: TRBJ1-4; d_gene: -; abundance: -; CDR3nt: TGTGCCAGCAGTGGTTTAAGGACTCCAACTAATGAAAAACTGTTTTTT; CDR3aa: CASSGLRTPTNEKLFF
v_gene: TRBV5-4; j_gene: TRBJ2-2; d_gene: -; abundance: -; CDR3nt: TGTGCCAGCAGCGTCGAGGAGGACACCGGGGAGCTGTTTTTT; CDR3aa: CASSVEEDTGELFF
v_gene: TRBV4-1; j_gene: TRBJ2-1; d_gene: -; abundance: few; CDR3nt: TGCGCCAGCAGCCAAGATATTGGACAGTGGGATGAGCAGTTCTTC; CDR3aa: CASSQDIGQWDEQFF
v_gene: TRBV7-9; j_gene: TRBJ1-1; d_gene: -; abundance: -; CDR3nt: TGTGCCAGCCTGCCGGCGGGGGTGGAAGCTTTCTTT; CDR3aa: CASLPAGVEAFF